One T cell receptor (beta chain) is described in this entry. The sample belongs to a study of blood T cell repertoires in COVID-19. Looked up from germline, CDR1 is LNHDA and CDR2 is SQIVND (reference sequence). CDR3 length: 16 residues. Unmatched junction bases numbered 11, after V lost 6 bases and J lost 3 bases. TCRdb keeps only in-frame clones here, not all; method: immunoSEQ multiplex PCR. The table has approximately 180,000 clones, roughly 87% seen once. This clonotype was obtained from a human donor with acute COVID-19. The donor label of this sample is uncertain. The gene calls are TRBV19 and TRBJ2-7; TRBD1 agrees at 10 bases. Source material: PBMCs or T cells enriched from blood (not recorded which). The CDR3 DNA reads as TGTGCCAGTAGCGTTAATCCGGGACAGGGGTACTACGAGCAGTACTTC. This translates into CASSVNPGQGYYEQYF.